Presented here are 9 T cell receptor beta chains from one specimen sequenced in a study of blood T cell repertoires in COVID-19. TCRdb's copy holds only in-frame clones and misses some; the assay was immunoSEQ multiplex PCR. The sample has some 330,000 clones, roughly 86% seen once. The sample was PBMCs or T cells enriched from blood (not recorded which). The receptor set was obtained from a man aged 40-49 years in a cohort exposed to, infected with or recovered from COVID-19 (not recorded which).

This clone was observed a handful of times. The V and J genes are TRBV7-6 and TRBJ1-6; 10 nucleotides align to TRBD1. V dropped 5 bases and J dropped 10; count of bases not matched to a gene: 5. CDR1 SGHVS and CDR2 FNYEAQ come from the germline V gene. The CDR3 covers 14 residues. The CDR3 loop reads CASSTGTGVSPLHF. The CDR3, as DNA: TGTGCCAGCAGCACCGGGACAGGGGTGTCACCCCTCCACTTT. Full variable domain (outside the CDR3, taken from reference TRBV7-6 and TRBJ1-6): GAGVSQSPRYKVTKRGQDVALRCDPISGHVSLYWYRQALGQGPEFLTYFNYEAQQDKSGLPNDRFSAERPEGSISTLTIQRTEQRDSAMYRCASSTGTGVSPLHFGNGTRLTVT.

This sequence joins TRBV4-2 and TRBJ2-7, with 9 bases that match TRBD2. This CDR3 is 16 amino acids long. J was trimmed by 2 bases and V by 4 bases; bases with no gene match: 9. The germline CDR1 and CDR2 sequences are LGHNA and YNFKEQ. Here the CDR3 DNA reads TGTGCCAGCAGCCGCGGACTAGCGCCCGAAGCCTACGAGCAGTACTTC. It encodes CASSRGLAPEAYEQYF.

The V call is TRBV7-2, the J call TRBJ1-4; unclear D gene. This CDR3 is 13 amino acids long. Germline V gene lookup returns CDR1 SGHTA and CDR2 FQGNSA. V gave up 5 bases and J gave up 7 bases, with 11 bases separating them. CDR3 sequence (DNA): TGTGCCAGCAGCCGACGGGAGGGTGAAAAACTGTTTTTT. Its protein product is CASSRREGEKLFF.

This rearrangement joins TRBV5-1 to TRBJ2-1; TRBD2 aligns across 15 bases. The CDR3 sequence is 16 residues long. CDR1 SGHRS and CDR2 YFSETQ come from the germline V gene. Trimming removed 2 bases from V and 7 bases from J; junction bases left unmatched: 4. CDR3 in DNA: TGCGCCAGCAGCTTCGGACTAGCGGGAGGGAGGAATGAGCAGTTCTTC. Translation gives CASSFGLAGGRNEQFF.

This rearrangement joins TRBV5-1 to TRBJ2-5, with TRBD2 identical over 8 bases. V shed 4 bases and J 5 bases; nucleotides not matched to a gene: 7. The germline CDR1 and CDR2 sequences are SGHRS and YFSETQ. The CDR3 runs to 14 residues. Written as DNA, the CDR3 is TGCGCCAGCAGCCAGGGACTAGTCCAGGAGACCCAGTACTTC. Protein product: CASSQGLVQETQYF.

This chain joins TRBV6-5 and TRBJ2-1; TRBD2 matches at 13 bases. This CDR3 is 14 amino acids long. With 8 bases clipped from V and 9 bases from J, the junction kept 7 bases outside the gene matches. Germline V gene sequence: CDR1 MNHEY, CDR2 SVGAGI. For the CDR3, the DNA is TGTGCCAGCCGGACTAGCGGGAGAGGGGCTGAGCAGTTCTTC. It is translated as CASRTSGRGAEQFF.

The genes are TRBV19 and TRBJ2-7; 8 bases line up with TRBD2. Trimming cost V 1 base and J 3 bases; bases outside gene matches: 5. The germline V gene has CDR1 LNHDA and CDR2 SQIVND (reference sequence). The CDR3 runs 15 residues. The CDR3 is CASSIGSGKIYEQYF. CDR3 coding DNA: TGTGCCAGTAGTATAGGTAGCGGGAAGATCTACGAGCAGTACTTC.

V and J are TRBV18 and TRBJ1-1, with 7 bases that match TRBD1. With 2 bases clipped from V and 1 base from J, the junction kept 7 bases outside the gene matches. This CDR3 has 16 amino acids. The germline CDR1 and CDR2 sequences are KGHSH and LQKENI. The CDR3 DNA follows: TGTGCCAGCTCACCAATCTTTGAGGGGGCGAACACTGAAGCTTTCTTT. It encodes CASSPIFEGANTEAFF.

The chain couples TRBV7-8 to TRBJ1-5; tentative D call: TRBD1 (6 bases). V was pared by 4 bases and J by 8 bases, with 9 bases between. This CDR3 comprises 12 residues. Germline V CDR1 and CDR2: SGHVS, FQNEAQ. This CDR3 is CASSSYREPQHF. The CDR3 region has the DNA TGTGCCAGCAGCTCCTACAGGGAGCCCCAGCATTTT.